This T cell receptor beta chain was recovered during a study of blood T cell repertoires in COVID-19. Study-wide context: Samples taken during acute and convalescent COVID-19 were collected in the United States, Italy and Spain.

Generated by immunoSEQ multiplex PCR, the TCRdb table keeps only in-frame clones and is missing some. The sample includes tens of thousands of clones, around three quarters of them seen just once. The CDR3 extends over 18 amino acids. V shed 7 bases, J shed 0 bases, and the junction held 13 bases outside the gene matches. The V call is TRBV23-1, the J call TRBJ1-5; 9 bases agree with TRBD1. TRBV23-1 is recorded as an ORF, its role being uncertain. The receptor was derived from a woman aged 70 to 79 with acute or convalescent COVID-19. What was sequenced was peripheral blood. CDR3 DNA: TGCGCCAGCACCCTCCCCCGGGACAGGGACGATAGCAATCAGCCCCAGCATTTT. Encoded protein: CASTLPRDRDDSNQPQHF.